This T cell receptor beta chain appears in the sequencing data of a study of response to subunit inactivated influenza vaccine. Regarding the study as a whole: T cells newly recruited by each seasonal influenza vaccination are few, the authors suggested.

Germline CDR1 MNHEY, CDR2 SMNVEV (reference sequence). The CDR3 has 15 amino acids. Trimming took off 6 bases at V and 4 bases at J, with 19 bases between the two ends. Worth noting for this clonotype: Its specificity is not known.

TCRdb used MiXCR to reprocess the RT-PCR reads, holding one entry per CDR3 protein. This table holds about 700,000 distinct CDR3 sequences, around 13% found once. The TCR was taken from a man in his fifties who received an inactivated influenza vaccine. The chain couples TRBV27 to TRBJ2-7, with D possibly TRBD1 on 6 matching bases. The sample consisted of PBMCs from blood, taken approximately 15 days before vaccination. The CDR3 nucleotides read TGTGCCAGCAGCCAAAACAGGGTCGGCCGGTACGAGCAGTACTTC. Its translation is CASSQNRVGRYEQYF.